This T cell receptor beta chain was obtained from a study of blood T cells in healthy people across ages. Turning to the study itself: Capturing about one barcoded beta molecule per two T cells was achieved by template switching.

This clonotype has just one count. As yet, its antigen is unknown. Whole-study results and caveats: Any changes in expanded clonotypes were possibly confounded, as donor CMV status remained unknown. The fall in TCR beta diversity per million T cells was roughly linear with age.

Using a J-beta primer mix together with a sample-barcoded 5' primer, a second PCR was run for about 6 to 11 cycles. TCRdb itself ran the 5' RACE reads through MiXCR, one entry per CDR3 protein. The repertoire has 800,000 or so distinct CDR3 sequences, 62% of them found once; the top ten carry 25% to 30%. The CDR3 runs 16 residues. The germline V gene has CDR1 SGHTA and CDR2 FQGNSA. Trimming shortened V by 5 bases and J by 6 bases, and 23 bases separated the two germline ends. Sequenced material: blood. The receptor was derived from a man between 25 and 39 years old in good health. This chain connects TRBV7-2 to TRBJ2-7; D is ambiguous. CDR3 coding DNA: TGTGCCAGCAGCCTCGGGTCACCAGGTCCTGTACGCGAGCAGTACTTC. Its protein product is CASSLGSPGPVREQYF.